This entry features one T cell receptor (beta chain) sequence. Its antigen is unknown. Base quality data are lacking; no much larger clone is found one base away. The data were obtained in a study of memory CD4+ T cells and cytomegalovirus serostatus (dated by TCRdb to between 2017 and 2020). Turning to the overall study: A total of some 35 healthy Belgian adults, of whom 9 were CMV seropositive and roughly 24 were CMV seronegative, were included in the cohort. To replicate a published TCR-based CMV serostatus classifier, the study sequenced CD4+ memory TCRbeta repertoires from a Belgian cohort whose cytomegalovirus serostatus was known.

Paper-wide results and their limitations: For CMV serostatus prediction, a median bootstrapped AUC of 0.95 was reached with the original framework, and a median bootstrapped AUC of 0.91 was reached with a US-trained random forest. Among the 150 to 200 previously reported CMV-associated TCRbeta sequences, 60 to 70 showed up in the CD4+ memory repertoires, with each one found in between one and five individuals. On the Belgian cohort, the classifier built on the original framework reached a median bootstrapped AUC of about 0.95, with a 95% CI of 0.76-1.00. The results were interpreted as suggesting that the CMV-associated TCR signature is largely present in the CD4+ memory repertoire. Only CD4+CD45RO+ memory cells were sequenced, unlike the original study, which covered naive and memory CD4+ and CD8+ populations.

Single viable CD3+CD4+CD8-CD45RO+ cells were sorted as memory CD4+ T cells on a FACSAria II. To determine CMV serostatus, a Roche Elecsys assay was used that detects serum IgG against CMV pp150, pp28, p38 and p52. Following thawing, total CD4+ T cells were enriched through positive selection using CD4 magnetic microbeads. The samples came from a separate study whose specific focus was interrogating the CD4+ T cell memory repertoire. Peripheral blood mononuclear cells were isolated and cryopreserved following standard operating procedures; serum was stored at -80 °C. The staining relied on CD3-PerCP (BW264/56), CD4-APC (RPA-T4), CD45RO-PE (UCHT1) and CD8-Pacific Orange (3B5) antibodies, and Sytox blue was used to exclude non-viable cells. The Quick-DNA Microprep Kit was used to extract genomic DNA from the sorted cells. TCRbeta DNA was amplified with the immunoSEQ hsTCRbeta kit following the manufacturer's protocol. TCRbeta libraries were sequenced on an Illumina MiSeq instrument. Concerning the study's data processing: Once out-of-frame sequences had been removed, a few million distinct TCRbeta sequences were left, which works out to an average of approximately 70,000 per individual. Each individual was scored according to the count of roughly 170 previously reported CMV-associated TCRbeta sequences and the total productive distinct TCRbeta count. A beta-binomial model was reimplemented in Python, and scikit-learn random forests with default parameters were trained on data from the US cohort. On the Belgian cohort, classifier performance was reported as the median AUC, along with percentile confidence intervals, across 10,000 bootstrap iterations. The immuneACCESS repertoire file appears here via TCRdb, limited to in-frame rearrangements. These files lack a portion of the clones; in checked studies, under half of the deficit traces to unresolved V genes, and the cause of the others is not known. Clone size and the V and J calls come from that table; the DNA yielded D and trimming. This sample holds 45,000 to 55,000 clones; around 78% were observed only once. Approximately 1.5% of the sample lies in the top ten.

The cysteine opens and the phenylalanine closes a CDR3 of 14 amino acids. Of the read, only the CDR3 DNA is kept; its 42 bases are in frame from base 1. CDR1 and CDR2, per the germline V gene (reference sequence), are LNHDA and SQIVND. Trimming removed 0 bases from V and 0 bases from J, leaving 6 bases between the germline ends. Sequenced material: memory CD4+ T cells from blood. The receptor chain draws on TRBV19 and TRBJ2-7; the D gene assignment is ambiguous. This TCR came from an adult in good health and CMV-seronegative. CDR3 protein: CASSIDPASYEQYF. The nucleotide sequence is TGTGCCAGTAGTATAGACCCGGCCTCCTACGAGCAGTACTTC.